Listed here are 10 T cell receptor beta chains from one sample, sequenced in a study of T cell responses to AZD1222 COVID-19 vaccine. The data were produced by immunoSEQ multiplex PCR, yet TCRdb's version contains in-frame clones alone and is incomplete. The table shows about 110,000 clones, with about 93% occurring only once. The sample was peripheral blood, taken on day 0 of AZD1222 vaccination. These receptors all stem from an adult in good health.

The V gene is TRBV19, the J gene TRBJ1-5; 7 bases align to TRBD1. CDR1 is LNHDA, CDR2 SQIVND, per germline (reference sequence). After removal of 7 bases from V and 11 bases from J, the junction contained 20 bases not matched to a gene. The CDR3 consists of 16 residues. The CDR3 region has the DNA TGTGCCAGTACGCCCCCCCAGGGGGAGGGGGTGAGGTCCCAGCATTTT. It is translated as CASTPPQGEGVRSQHF.

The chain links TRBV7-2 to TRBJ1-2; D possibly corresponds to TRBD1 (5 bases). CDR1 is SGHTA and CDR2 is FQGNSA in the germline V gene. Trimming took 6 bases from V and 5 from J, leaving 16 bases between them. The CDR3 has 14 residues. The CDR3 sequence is CASSGAGTPYGYTF. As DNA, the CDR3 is TGTGCCAGCAGTGGAGCGGGGACCCCGTATGGCTACACCTTC.

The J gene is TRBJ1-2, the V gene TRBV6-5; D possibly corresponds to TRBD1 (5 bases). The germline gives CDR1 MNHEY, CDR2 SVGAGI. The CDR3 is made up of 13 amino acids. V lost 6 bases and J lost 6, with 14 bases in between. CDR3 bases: TGTGCCAGCAGCTCCGAGGGGTGGGATGGCTACACCTTC. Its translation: CASSSEGWDGYTF.

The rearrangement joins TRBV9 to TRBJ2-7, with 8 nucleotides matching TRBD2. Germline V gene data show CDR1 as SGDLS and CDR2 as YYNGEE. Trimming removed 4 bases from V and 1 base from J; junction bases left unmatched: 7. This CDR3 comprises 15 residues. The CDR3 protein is CASSPRGLASYEQYF. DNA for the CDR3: TGTGCCAGCAGCCCAAGAGGACTAGCTTCCTACGAGCAGTACTTC.

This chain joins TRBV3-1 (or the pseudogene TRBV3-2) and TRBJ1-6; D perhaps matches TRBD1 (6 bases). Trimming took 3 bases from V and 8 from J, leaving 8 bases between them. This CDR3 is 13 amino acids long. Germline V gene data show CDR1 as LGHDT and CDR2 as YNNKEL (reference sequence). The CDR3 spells CASSQPGDSPLHF. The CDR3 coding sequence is TGTGCCAGCAGCCAGCCAGGGGATTCACCCCTCCACTTT.

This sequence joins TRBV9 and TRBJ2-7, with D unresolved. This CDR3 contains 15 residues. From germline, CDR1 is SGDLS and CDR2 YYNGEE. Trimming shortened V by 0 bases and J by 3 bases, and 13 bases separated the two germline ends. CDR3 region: CASSVGASTHYEQYF. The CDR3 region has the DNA TGTGCCAGCAGCGTAGGGGCAAGCACCCACTACGAGCAGTACTTC.

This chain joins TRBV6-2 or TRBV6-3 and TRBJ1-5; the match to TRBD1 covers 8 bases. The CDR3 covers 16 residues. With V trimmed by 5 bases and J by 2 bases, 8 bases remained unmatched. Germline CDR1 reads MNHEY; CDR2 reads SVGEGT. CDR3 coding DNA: TGTGCCAGCAGTCAACAGGGGGTTGGGGGCAATCAGCCCCAGCATTTT. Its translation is CASSQQGVGGNQPQHF.

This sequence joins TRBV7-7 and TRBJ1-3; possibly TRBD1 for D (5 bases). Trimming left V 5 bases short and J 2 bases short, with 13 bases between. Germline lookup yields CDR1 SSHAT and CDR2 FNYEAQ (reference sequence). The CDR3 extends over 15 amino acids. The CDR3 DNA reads TGTGCCAGCAGCCCGCTCGACAGTGCTGGAAACACCATATATTTT. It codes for CASSPLDSAGNTIYF.

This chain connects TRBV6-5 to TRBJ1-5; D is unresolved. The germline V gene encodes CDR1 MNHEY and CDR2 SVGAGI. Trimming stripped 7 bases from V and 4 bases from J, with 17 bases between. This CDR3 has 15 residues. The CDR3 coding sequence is TGTGCCAGCACTGCATACCAAAGACCAAATCAGCCCCAGCATTTT. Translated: CASTAYQRPNQPQHF.

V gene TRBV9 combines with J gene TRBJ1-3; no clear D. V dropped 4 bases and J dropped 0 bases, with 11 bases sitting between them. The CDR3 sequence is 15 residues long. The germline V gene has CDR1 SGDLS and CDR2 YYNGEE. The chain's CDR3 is CASSPNSNSGNTIYF. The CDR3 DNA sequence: TGTGCCAGCAGCCCTAACTCTAACTCTGGAAACACCATATATTTT. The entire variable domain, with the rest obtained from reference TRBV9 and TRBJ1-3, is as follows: DSGVTQTPKHLITATGQRVTLRCSPRSGDLSVYWYQQSLDQGLQFLIQYYNGEERAKGNILERFSAQQFPDLHSELNLSSLELGDSALYFCASSPNSNSGNTIYFGEGSWLTVV.